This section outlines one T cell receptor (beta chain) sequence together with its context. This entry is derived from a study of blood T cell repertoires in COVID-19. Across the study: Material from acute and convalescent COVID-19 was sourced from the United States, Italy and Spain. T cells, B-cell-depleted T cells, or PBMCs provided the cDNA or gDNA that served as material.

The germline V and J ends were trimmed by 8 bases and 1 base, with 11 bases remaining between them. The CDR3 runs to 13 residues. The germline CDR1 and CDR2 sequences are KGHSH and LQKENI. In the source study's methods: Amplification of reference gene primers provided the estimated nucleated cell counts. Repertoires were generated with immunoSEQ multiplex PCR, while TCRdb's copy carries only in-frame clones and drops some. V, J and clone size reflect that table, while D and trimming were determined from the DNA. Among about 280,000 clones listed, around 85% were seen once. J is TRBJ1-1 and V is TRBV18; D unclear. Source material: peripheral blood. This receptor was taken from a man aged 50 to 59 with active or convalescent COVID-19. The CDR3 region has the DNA TGTGCCAGCCTAGCGGCGGGGAACACTGAAGCTTTCTTT. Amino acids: CASLAAGNTEAFF.